The sequence of this T cell receptor (beta chain) was determined in a study of cytotoxic CD8 clonotypes in ibrutinib-treated CLL. Study-level information: Approximately ten relapsed/refractory, roughly 16 treatment-naive; roughly 18 IGHV unmutated. General study results and limits: Treatment left the uncommon public clonotypes either contracted or stable in frequency. At the start, clonality exceeded age-matched healthy donors and followed circulating CD8+ T-cell counts.

TCRdb's table, derived via immunoSEQ multiplex PCR, lists solely in-frame clones and lacks some. This table holds about 150,000 clones, about 70% found once. A note on this clone: Antigen unknown.

This TCR was sampled from a human donor with chronic lymphocytic leukemia. Here the sequenced sample was PBMCs, taken after 24 months of ibrutinib treatment.

In DNA form, the CDR3 reads TGCGCCAGCAGCTTGAGTAGGCAGGGGCTCGACGAGCAGTACTTC. Amino acid sequence: CASSLSRQGLDEQYF. J is TRBJ2-7 and V is TRBV5-1, with D maybe TRBD1 (6 bases). Germline V gene data show CDR1 as SGHRS and CDR2 as YFSETQ. Trimming cost V 1 base and J 5 bases, with 16 bases left between them. The CDR3 consists of 15 residues.